This is a list of T cell receptor beta chains from one sample in a study of T cells after yellow fever vaccination. In TCRdb, the 5' RACE reads were re-called with MiXCR into one record per CDR3 protein. The data contain 120,000 or so distinct CDR3 sequences, more than 5.5% of them singletons. The sequencing here drew on CD4+ T cells sorted from PBMCs, taken about 49 days after the first yellow fever vaccination. Every receptor here comes from a man younger than 35 who received the YFV17D yellow fever vaccine. The CDR3 runs from the conserved cysteine through the conserved F or W. A D gene is named only where the DNA matches it firmly. Clone sizes are shown as once, few or many counts, or a class when the clone is expanded.

v_gene	abundance	j_gene	d_gene	CDR3aa	CDR3nt
TRBV20-1	many	TRBJ2-5	TRBD2	CSARDRVTSVETQYF	TGCAGTGCTAGAGATCGGGTGACTAGCGTGGAGACCCAGTACTTC
TRBV7-2	many	TRBJ2-5	NA	CASSRDWSQETQYF	TGTGCCAGCAGCCGGGACTGGAGCCAAGAGACCCAGTACTTC
TRBV5-6	many	TRBJ2-3	TRBD2	CASSPPGLAGVDTQYF	TGTGCCAGCAGTCCTCCGGGACTAGCGGGGGTAGATACGCAGTATTTT
TRBV7-2	many	TRBJ1-6	NA	CASSGGTGNSPLHF	TGTGCCAGCAGTGGGGGTACCGGCAATTCACCCCTCCACTTT
TRBV5-1	many	TRBJ2-5	NA	CASPDQETQYF	TGCGCCAGCCCCGACCAAGAGACCCAGTACTTC
TRBV5-1	many	TRBJ2-1	NA	CASSSYVSSYNEQFF	TGCGCCAGCAGCTCCTACGTGAGCTCCTACAATGAGCAGTTCTTC
TRBV6-2/TRBV6-3	many	TRBJ2-1	NA	CASSYPQGRGNEQFF	TGTGCCAGCAGTTACCCGCAGGGCCGGGGCAATGAGCAGTTCTTC
TRBV7-9	few	TRBJ2-7	TRBD2	CASSRGVTEQYF	TGTGCCAGCAGCCGGGGGGTGACCGAGCAGTACTTC
TRBV7-2	many	TRBJ1-5	NA	CASSFGRGGNQPQHF	TGTGCCAGCAGCTTCGGTCGGGGGGGAAATCAGCCCCAGCATTTT
TRBV5-1	many	TRBJ2-2	NA	CASSSQGPNTGELFF	TGCGCCAGCAGCTCACAGGGCCCGAACACCGGGGAGCTGTTTTTT
TRBV28	many	TRBJ1-5	NA	CASSLLRTGSNQPQHF	TGTGCCAGCAGTTTATTACGAACAGGTAGCAATCAGCCCCAGCATTTT